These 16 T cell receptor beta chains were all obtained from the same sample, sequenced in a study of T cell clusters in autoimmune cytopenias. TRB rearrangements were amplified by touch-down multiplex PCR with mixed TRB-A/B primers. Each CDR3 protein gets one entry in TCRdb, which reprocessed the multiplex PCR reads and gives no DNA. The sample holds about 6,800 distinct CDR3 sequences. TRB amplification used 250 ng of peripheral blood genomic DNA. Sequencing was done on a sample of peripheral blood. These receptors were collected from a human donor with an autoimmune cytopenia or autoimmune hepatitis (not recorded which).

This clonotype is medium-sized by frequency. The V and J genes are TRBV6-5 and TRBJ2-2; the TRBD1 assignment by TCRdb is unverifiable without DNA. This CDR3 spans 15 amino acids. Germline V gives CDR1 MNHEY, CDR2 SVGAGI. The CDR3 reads CASSYGPGWHNELFF.

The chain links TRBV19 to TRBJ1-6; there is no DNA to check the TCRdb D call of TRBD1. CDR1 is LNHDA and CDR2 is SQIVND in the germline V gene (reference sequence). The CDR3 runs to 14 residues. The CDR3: CASRNRGQNSPLHF.

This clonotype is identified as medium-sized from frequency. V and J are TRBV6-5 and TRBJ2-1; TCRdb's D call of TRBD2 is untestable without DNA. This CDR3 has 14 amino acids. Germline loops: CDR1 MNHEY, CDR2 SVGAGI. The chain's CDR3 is CASSYRGGWNEQFF.

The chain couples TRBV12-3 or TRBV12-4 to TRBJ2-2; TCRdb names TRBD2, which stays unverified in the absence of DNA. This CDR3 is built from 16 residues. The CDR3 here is CASSLNLAGYTGELFF.

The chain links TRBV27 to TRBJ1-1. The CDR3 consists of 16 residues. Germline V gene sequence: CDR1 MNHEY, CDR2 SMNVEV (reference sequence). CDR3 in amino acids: CASSGAGGLLYTEAFF.

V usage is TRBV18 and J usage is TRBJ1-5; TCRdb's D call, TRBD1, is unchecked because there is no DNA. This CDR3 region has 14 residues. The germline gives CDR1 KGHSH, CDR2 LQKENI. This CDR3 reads CASSRVGRNQPQHF.

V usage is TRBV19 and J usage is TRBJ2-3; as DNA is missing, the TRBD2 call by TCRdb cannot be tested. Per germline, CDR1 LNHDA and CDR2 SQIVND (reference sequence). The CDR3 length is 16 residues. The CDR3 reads CASSPVPSGGPGTQYF.

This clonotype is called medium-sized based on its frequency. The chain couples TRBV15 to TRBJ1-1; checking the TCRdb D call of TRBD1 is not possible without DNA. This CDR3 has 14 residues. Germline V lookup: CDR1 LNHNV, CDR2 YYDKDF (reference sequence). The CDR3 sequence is CATITWDRPHEAFF.

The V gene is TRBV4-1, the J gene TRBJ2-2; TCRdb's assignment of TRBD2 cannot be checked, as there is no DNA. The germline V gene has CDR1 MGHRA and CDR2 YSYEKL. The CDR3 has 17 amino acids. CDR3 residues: CASSRSSGGVSTGELFF.

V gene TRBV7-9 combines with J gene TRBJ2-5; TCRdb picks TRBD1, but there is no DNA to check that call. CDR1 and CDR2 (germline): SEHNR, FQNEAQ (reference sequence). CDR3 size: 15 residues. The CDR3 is CASSHPDRDRETQYF.

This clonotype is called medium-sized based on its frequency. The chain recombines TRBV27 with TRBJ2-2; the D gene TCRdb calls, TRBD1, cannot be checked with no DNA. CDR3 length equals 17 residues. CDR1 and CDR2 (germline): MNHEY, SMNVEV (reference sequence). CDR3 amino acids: CASSHTTTELSAGELFF.

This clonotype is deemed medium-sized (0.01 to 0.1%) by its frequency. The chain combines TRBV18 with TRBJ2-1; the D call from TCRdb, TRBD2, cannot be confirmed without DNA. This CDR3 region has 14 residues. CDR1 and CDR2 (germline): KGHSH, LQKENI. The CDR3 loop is CASSTRLVNNEQFF.

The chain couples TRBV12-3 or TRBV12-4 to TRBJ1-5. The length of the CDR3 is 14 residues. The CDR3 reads CASSLLQFNQPQHF.

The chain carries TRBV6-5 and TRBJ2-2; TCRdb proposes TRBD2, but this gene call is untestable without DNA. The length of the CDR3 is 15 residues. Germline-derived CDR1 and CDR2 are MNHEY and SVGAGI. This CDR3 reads CASRRTSGGGGELFF.

CDR3 sequence reads: CASSLLTGGGTGELFF. This rearrangement joins TRBV6-1 to TRBJ2-2; TCRdb indicates TRBD1, and absent DNA this call remains unverified. This CDR3 has 16 amino acids. Germline CDR1 is MNHNS and CDR2 is SASEGT.

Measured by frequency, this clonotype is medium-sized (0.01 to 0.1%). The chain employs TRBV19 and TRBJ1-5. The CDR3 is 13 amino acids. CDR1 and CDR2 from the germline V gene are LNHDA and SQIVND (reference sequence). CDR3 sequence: CASSMGLYQPQHF.